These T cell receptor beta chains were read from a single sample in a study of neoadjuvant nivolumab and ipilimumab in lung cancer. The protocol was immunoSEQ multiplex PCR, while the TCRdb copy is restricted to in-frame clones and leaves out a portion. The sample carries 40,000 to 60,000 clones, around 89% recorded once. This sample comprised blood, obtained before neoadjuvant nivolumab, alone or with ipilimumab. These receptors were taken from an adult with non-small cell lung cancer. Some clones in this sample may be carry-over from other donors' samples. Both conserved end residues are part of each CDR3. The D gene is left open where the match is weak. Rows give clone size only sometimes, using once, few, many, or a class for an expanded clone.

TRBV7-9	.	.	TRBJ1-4	TGTGCCAGCAGCTTCCGAACCTATGAAAAACTGTTTTTT	CASSFRTYEKLFF
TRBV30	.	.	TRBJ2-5	TGTGCCTGGAGTGTAGGGCTACCAGAGACCCAGTACTTC	CAWSVGLPETQYF
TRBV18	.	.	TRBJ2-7	TGTGCCAGCTCCGCCATGGGGTTCTCCTACGAGCAGTACTTC	CASSAMGFSYEQYF
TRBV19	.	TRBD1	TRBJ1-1	TGTGCCAGTAGTATGCAGACCGGGACAGGGGCCTGGAACACTGAAGCTTTCTTT	CASSMQTGTGAWNTEAFF
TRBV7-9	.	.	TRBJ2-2	TGTGCCAGCAGCTTAGCGCGGGGATATTCCGAGCTGTTTTTT	CASSLARGYSELFF
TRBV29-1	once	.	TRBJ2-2	TGCAGCGTTGAAAGAAGTTCCGGGGAGCTGTTTTTT	CSVERSSGELFF
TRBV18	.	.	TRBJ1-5	TGTGCCAGCTCACCAGGGCAACTTAGCAATCAGCCCCAGCATTTT	CASSPGQLSNQPQHF
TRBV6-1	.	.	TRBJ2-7	TGTGCCAGCAGTGAAGGCCCACTTATCTACGAGCAGTACTTC	CASSEGPLIYEQYF
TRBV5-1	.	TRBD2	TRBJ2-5	TGCGCCAGCAGCCTACTAGCGGGACTGGAGACCCAGTACTTC	CASSLLAGLETQYF
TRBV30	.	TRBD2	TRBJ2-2	TGTGCCTGGAGTGGGTCACTAGCGTCCGGGGAGCTGTTTTTT	CAWSGSLASGELFF
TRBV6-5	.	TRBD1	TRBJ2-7	TGTGCCAGCAGTAGGACAGGGGCCTCCTACGAGCAGTACTTC	CASSRTGASYEQYF
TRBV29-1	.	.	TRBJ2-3	TGCAGCGTTGAAGATCACAGGTGG	CSVEDHRW
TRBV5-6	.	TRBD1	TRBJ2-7	TGTGCCAGCAGCCCCGGGACAGGGGGGTCCTACGAGCAGTACTTC	CASSPGTGGSYEQYF
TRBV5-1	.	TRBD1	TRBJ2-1	TGCGCCAGCAGCTACGGGACAGGGAGTCGAACCTACAATGAGCAGTTCTTC	CASSYGTGSRTYNEQFF
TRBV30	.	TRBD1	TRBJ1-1	TGTGCCTGCTCGGCCAGGGGACAGGGGGCCTCAGAAGCTTTCTTT	CACSARGQGASEAFF
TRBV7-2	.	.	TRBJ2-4	TGTGCCAGCAGCTTAGGTCTAGCCGGTGGGTGGAACATTCAGTACTTC	CASSLGLAGGWNIQYF
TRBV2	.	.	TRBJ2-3	TGTGCCAGCAGTCGCAGCCGCAGCAACACAGATACGCAGTATTTT	CASSRSRSNTDTQYF
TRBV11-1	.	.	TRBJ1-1	TGTGCCAGCAGCTTAACAGAGAACACTGAAGCTTTCTTT	CASSLTENTEAFF
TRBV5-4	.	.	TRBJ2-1	TGTGCCAGCAGCCCCGGGACTCGTCTCGACAATGAGCAGTTCTTC	CASSPGTRLDNEQFF
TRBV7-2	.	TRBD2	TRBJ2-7	TGTGCCAGCAGCCCCCGGACTAGCGGGAGATCTTACGAGCAGTACTTC	CASSPRTSGRSYEQYF
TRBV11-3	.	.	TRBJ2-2	TGTGCCAGCAGCTTGAACACCGGGGAGCTGTTTTTT	CASSLNTGELFF
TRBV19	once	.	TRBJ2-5	TGTGCCAGTAGTATGGGACGGTGGCAAGAGACCCAGTACTTC	CASSMGRWQETQYF
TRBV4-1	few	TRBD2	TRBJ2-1	TGCGCCAGCAGCCAAAAACTAGCGGAGCCCTGGTTCTTC	CASSQKLAEPWFF
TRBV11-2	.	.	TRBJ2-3	TGTGCCAGCAGCCCGGGGTGGGATTCGGATACGCAGTATTTT	CASSPGWDSDTQYF
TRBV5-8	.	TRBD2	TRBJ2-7	TGTGCCAGCAGCTTGGACCTTAGCGGGAGGAACTTCGGCGAGCAGTACTTC	CASSLDLSGRNFGEQYF
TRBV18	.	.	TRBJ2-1	TGTGCCAGCTCACCAATATCCGGGCCTGAGCAGTTCTTC	CASSPISGPEQFF
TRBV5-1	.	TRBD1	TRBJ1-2	TGCGCCAGCAGCTTGGGACAGGGGGCAGAAGGCTACACCTTC	CASSLGQGAEGYTF
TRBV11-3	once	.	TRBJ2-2	TGTGCCAGCAGCTTGGGGGTCCCCGCGAACACCGGGGAGCTGTTTTTT	CASSLGVPANTGELFF
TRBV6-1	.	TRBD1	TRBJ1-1	TGTGCCAGCAGTGAGCAGCCAAGGGGGCCTGAAGCTTTCTTT	CASSEQPRGPEAFF
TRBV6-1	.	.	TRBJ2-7	TGTGCCAGCGGACCAGGGGTCACCGAGCAGTACTTC	CASGPGVTEQYF
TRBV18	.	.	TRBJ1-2	TGTGCCAGCTCACCTGCGGGACTCGGGATGATTGGCTACACCTTC	CASSPAGLGMIGYTF
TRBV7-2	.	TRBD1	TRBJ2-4	TGTGCCAGCAGCCCTCACACAGGGGCGCGGAACATTCAGTACTTC	CASSPHTGARNIQYF
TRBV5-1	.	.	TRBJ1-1	TGCGCCAGCAGCTTGGAACAGGACACTGAAGCTTTCTTT	CASSLEQDTEAFF
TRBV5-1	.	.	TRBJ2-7	TGCGCCAGCAGCTCCGGGGCTAACCCGGGACTCTACTACGAGCAGTACTTC	CASSSGANPGLYYEQYF
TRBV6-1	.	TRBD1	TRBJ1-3	TGTGCCAGCAAAGCGGACAGGGGAGCAAACACCATATATTTT	CASKADRGANTIYF
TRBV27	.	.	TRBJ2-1	TGTGCCAGCAGCGTCCGAAGGAAAGTCTACAATGAGCAGTTCTTC	CASSVRRKVYNEQFF
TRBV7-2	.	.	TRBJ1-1	TGTGCCAGCAGCTCGAGACGGAGAAGAACTGAAGCTTTCTTT	CASSSRRRRTEAFF
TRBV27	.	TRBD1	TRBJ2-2	TGTGCCAGCACCTTAAGGCTCGGACAGGGTTCAACCGGGGAGCTGTTTTTT	CASTLRLGQGSTGELFF
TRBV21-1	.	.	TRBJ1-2	TGTGCCAGCCCCCTAAGAGGGCTCGGCTATGGCTACACCTTC	CASPLRGLGYGYTF
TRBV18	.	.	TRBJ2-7	TGTGCCAGCTCACCACCAGGACAAGCCTACGAGCAGTACTTC	CASSPPGQAYEQYF
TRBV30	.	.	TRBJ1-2	TGTGCCTGCCGTCGGAGGTTTGGGGACTATGGCTACACCTTC	CACRRRFGDYGYTF
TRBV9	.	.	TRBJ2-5	TGTGCCAGCAGCGTAGGGCCGGAAGAGACCCAGTACTTC	CASSVGPEETQYF
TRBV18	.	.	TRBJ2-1	TGTGCCAGCTCACCCCCGGGACCTTACAATGAGCAGTTCTTC	CASSPPGPYNEQFF
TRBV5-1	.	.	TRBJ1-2	TGCGCCAGCAGCTTGGACAGTTATGGCTACACCTTC	CASSLDSYGYTF
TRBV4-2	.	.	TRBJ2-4	TGTGCCAGCAGCCAAGGTATAGAGCGGCTAGCCAAAAACATTCAGTACTTC	CASSQGIERLAKNIQYF